The next 21 T cell receptor beta chains were all read from a single sample in a study of T cells in Graves' hyperthyroidism and ophthalmopathy. Using RNA transcripts as the source, TCR beta CDR3 regions were amplified. In the first-round RT-PCR of the TCR CDR3, the HTBI primer set was used. TCRdb processed the multiplex PCR reads anew with MiXCR; each CDR3 protein has one entry. The repertoire holds some 600,000 distinct CDR3 sequences, with approximately 15% as singletons. Sequenced material: blood. Receptors originate from a woman aged 30 to 39 with Graves' hyperthyroidism that later progressed to Graves' ophthalmopathy.

The rearrangement uses TRBV19 and TRBJ2-7, with a weak D call TRBD1 (5 bases). The CDR3 runs to 14 residues. Trimming pared 6 bases from V and 6 bases from J, leaving 18 bases between. Per germline, CDR1 LNHDA and CDR2 SQIVND (reference sequence). The CDR3 region is CASSKSQGLPEQYF. The CDR3 coding sequence is TGTGCCAGTAGCAAGTCTCAGGGCCTCCCCGAGCAGTACTTC.

The chain carries TRBV9 and TRBJ1-6, with TRBD1 matching 10 bases. The trim removed 3 bases at V and 9 bases at J, leaving 3 bases unmatched. The CDR3 has 14 amino acids. The germline gives CDR1 SGDLS, CDR2 YYNGEE. CDR3 sequence: CASSGGQGGSPLHF. CDR3 DNA: TGTGCCAGCAGCGGAGGACAGGGGGGTTCACCCCTCCACTTT.

This clonotype showed up many times. The CDR3 is CASSLVERGSGTEAFF. CDR3 coding DNA: TGCGCCAGCAGCTTGGTAGAGCGGGGGAGTGGAACTGAAGCTTTCTTT. The gene calls are TRBV5-1 and TRBJ1-1; the D gene is possibly TRBD1 (5 bases). The CDR3 sequence is 16 residues long. Looked up from germline, CDR1 is SGHRS and CDR2 is YFSETQ. V gave up 0 bases and J gave up 5 bases, with 17 bases separating them.

This clonotype was seen repeatedly, ten times or more. J is TRBJ2-4 and V is TRBV6-6; D remains ambiguous. Germline-derived CDR1 and CDR2 are MNHNY and SVGAGI (reference sequence). The length of the CDR3 is 13 residues. The V end was cut by 4 bases, the J end by 8 bases, with 12 bases between. The CDR3 is CASSWGNKDIQYF. The CDR3 bases are TGTGCCAGCAGTTGGGGAAACAAGGACATTCAGTACTTC.

In this sample, this clonotype turned up many times. The V call is TRBV3-1, the J call TRBJ1-1, with a possible D match to TRBD1 (6 bases). Germline V gene lookup returns CDR1 LGHDT and CDR2 YNNKEL (reference sequence). V was trimmed by 4 bases and J by 0 bases, leaving 15 bases between them. The CDR3 spans 16 residues. The CDR3 reads CASSPSDRYMNTEAFF. The DNA for the CDR3 is TGTGCCAGCAGCCCCTCGGACAGATACATGAACACTGAAGCTTTCTTT.

This clonotype was picked up many times. The chain joins TRBV12-3 or TRBV12-4 to TRBJ2-7; D not resolved. The CDR3 has 11 amino acids. Trimming stripped 5 bases from V and 7 bases from J, with 9 bases between. CDR3 bases: TGTGCCAGCAGTCGCTCCGGGGAGCAGTACTTC. Translated: CASSRSGEQYF.

In its sample, this clonotype was seen many times. The chain carries TRBV28 and TRBJ2-6; the D gene is possibly TRBD1 (5 bases). Trimming left V 7 bases short and J 3 bases short, with 13 bases between. Germline CDR1 MDHEN, CDR2 SYDVKM. CDR3 size: 15 residues. CDR3 in amino acids: CASTLAGFGANVLTF. The CDR3 nucleotides are TGTGCCAGCACTCTCGCAGGGTTTGGGGCCAACGTCCTGACTTTC.

J is TRBJ1-1 and V is TRBV5-4; no definite D call. Looked up from germline, CDR1 is SGHNT and CDR2 is YYREEE (reference sequence). This CDR3 comprises 12 residues. V shed 7 bases and J shed 1 base, with 8 bases lying between them. CDR3 in amino acids: CASASGNTEAFF. CDR3 DNA: TGTGCCAGCGCTAGCGGGAACACTGAAGCTTTCTTT.

Many counts were recorded for this clonotype. V gene TRBV10-3 combines with J gene TRBJ2-7; D is unclear. The CDR3 has 12 residues. The germline gives CDR1 ENHRY, CDR2 SYGVKD. V was shortened by 3 bases and J by 5 bases, with 8 bases between the two germline ends. This chain's CDR3 is CAISDMSHEQYF. The CDR3 DNA reads as TGTGCCATCAGTGATATGAGCCACGAGCAGTACTTC.

This clonotype has more than one count but fewer than ten. The chain combines TRBV27 with TRBJ2-7; 8 bases match TRBD2. CDR1 is MNHEY and CDR2 is SMNVEV in the germline V gene (reference sequence). The CDR3 is made up of 15 amino acids. V lost 4 bases and J lost 3; bases outside the gene matches: 8. The CDR3 reads CASSSISGGDYEQYF. DNA for the CDR3: TGTGCCAGCAGTTCGATCAGCGGGGGAGACTACGAGCAGTACTTC.

This clonotype was seen at least ten times. This rearrangement joins TRBV19 to TRBJ1-2; D gene uncertain. V was trimmed by 3 bases and J by 4 bases, leaving 15 bases between them. Germline V lookup: CDR1 LNHDA, CDR2 SQIVND (reference sequence). CDR3 size: 15 residues. The CDR3 loop is CASSIEGRRTYGYTF. The CDR3 bases are TGTGCCAGTAGTATTGAGGGCAGGCGAACCTATGGCTACACCTTC. Full variable domain (rest looked up from reference TRBV19 and TRBJ1-2): DGGITQSPKYLFRKEGQNVTLSCEQNLNHDAMYWYRQDPGQGLRLIYYSQIVNDFQKGDIAEGYSVSREKKESFPLTVTSAQKNPTAFYLCASSIEGRRTYGYTFGSGTRLTVV.

This clonotype was found a few times. This chain links TRBV6-1 with TRBJ1-5; 10 nucleotides align to TRBD1. Germline V gene sequence: CDR1 MNHNS, CDR2 SASEGT. CDR3 length: 13 amino acids. DNA for the CDR3: TGTGCTGGAGGGGGACAGGGGAATCAGCCCCAGCATTTT. Translated: CAGGGQGNQPQHF.

This clonotype was observed many times. CDR3 residues: CASSLALAGGTDTQYF. The DNA of the CDR3 is TGTGCCAGCAGCTTAGCGTTAGCGGGAGGGACAGATACGCAGTATTTT. The chain combines TRBV7-2 with TRBJ2-3; TRBD2 agrees at 11 bases. Germline V gene data show CDR1 as SGHTA and CDR2 as FQGNSA. The ends lost 0 bases at V and 3 bases at J; junction bases unmatched: 2. The CDR3 spans 16 residues.

This clonotype has more than one count but fewer than ten. The chain has TRBV3-1 and TRBJ2-3; 8 nucleotides align to TRBD2. This CDR3 spans 15 amino acids. The junction had 6 bases not matched to a gene; V was cut back by 4 bases and J by 3 bases. CDR1 and CDR2 (germline): LGHDT, YNNKEL (reference sequence). The CDR3, as DNA: TGTGCCAGCAGCCCTCAAGCGGGAGAGACAGATACGCAGTATTTT. This translates into CASSPQAGETDTQYF.

This clonotype was counted many times. The CDR3 DNA sequence: TGTGCCAGTAGTATGAGAGCGGGAGGGTCTGTCAATGAGCAGTTCTTC. Translating it yields CASSMRAGGSVNEQFF. The chain employs TRBV19 and TRBJ2-1; the match to TRBD2 covers 10 bases. Germline V CDR1 and CDR2: LNHDA, SQIVND (reference sequence). The CDR3 contains 16 residues. The V and J ends lost 3 bases and 6 bases, in that order; junction bases with no gene match: 8.

This clonotype was counted a few times. This rearrangement joins TRBV24-1 to TRBJ1-5; D might be TRBD1 (5 bases). Looked up from germline, CDR1 is KGHDR and CDR2 is SFDVKD. CDR3 size: 13 residues. The V end was cut by 5 bases, the J end by 4 bases, with 8 bases between. CDR3 in amino acids: CATSGDGNQPQHF. CDR3 sequence (DNA): TGTGCCACCAGTGGGGACGGTAATCAGCCCCAGCATTTT.

This rearrangement joins TRBV10-3 to TRBJ2-2; possibly TRBD1 for D (6 bases). The CDR3 covers 15 residues. The ends were cut back, 6 bases at V and 4 bases at J, with 15 bases in the middle. CDR1 is ENHRY, CDR2 SYGVKD, per germline. The CDR3 spells CAIRKAGESTGELFF. CDR3 DNA: TGTGCCATCAGGAAGGCAGGGGAGAGCACCGGGGAGCTGTTTTTT.

Points on this clonotype: This may be a read error: a much more frequent sequence differs by one nucleotide. The chain has TRBV12-3 or TRBV12-4 and TRBJ1-2; TRBD1 might be the D (5 bases). The CDR3 covers 14 residues. Trimming stripped 8 bases from V and 7 bases from J, with 20 bases between. This CDR3 is CASDSQGPELGYTF. CDR3 in DNA: TGTGCCAGCGATAGTCAGGGACCAGAGCTTGGCTACACCTTC.

This clonotype was seen many times. The chain links TRBV6-2 or TRBV6-3 to TRBJ2-2; 13 bases align to TRBD2. V was pared by 4 bases and J by 7 bases, with 6 bases of the junction left unmatched. In germline, CDR1 is MNHEY, CDR2 SVGEGT. This CDR3 spans 16 amino acids. The CDR3 is CASSWTSGRMGGELFF. The CDR3 nucleotides are TGTGCCAGCAGTTGGACTAGCGGGAGAATGGGCGGGGAGCTGTTTTTT.

To note about this clonotype: This may be a read error, as it is one base from a much larger clone. The chain uses TRBV6-1 and TRBJ1-1, with D perhaps matching TRBD1 (5 bases). The V end lost 10 bases, the J end lost 10 bases, and 19 bases lay between the germline ends. The CDR3 length is 12 residues. The germline V gene has CDR1 MNHNS and CDR2 SASEGT. CDR3 region: CANSTDWGRAFF. DNA for the CDR3: TGTGCCAACAGCACTGATTGGGGGAGAGCTTTCTTT.

This clonotype was seen more than once but under ten times. This chain connects TRBV30 to TRBJ2-7; maybe TRBD2 (5 bases). The CDR3 totals 17 residues. Per germline, CDR1 GTSNPN and CDR2 SVGIG (reference sequence). V shed 0 bases and J shed 0 bases, with 18 bases lying between them. CDR3 in amino acids: CAWSVFKLRASSYEQYF. In DNA form, the CDR3 reads TGTGCCTGGAGTGTATTTAAGTTGCGGGCCAGCTCCTACGAGCAGTACTTC.